What follows describes a single T cell receptor beta chain. Its antigen is not known. This CDR3 has 12 amino acids. CDR1 and CDR2 (germline): DFQATT, SNEGSKA (reference sequence). The ends were cut back, 3 bases at V and 10 bases at J, with 15 bases in the middle. The data were obtained in a study of CD8 T cells in Susac syndrome. Study-level points and caveats: No clonal expansion appeared among CD4+ T cells in Susac patients.

The authors carried out high-throughput sequencing of TCR beta. They applied it to CD8+ and CD4+ T cells obtained from blood. The diagnostic criteria were recently defined, and patients with Susac syndrome met them for definite or probable disease. Negative isolation was applied to CD8+ and CD4+ T cells, and FACS enrichment was applied to TEMRA cells. An amount of RNA that ranged from roughly 0.45 to 1 ug was reverse transcribed with random hexamers. TCRdb used MiXCR to reprocess the immunoSEQ multiplex PCR reads, holding one entry per CDR3 protein. The top ten hold over 0.075% of the sample, which has 110,000 to 150,000 distinct CDR3 sequences, 90% to 96% seen once.

This sequence joins TRBV20-1 and TRBJ1-1; no clear D gene. The TCR was taken from a human donor with Susac syndrome. The sample consisted of CD4+ T cells from PBMCs. DNA of the CDR3: TGCAGTGCTAGCCGAAAGGCGGCAGGAGCTTTCTTT. Its protein is CSASRKAAGAFF.